A single sample is the source of the 5 T cell receptor beta chains below, sequenced in a study of cytomegalovirus exposure and HLA in healthy donors. Primers for the PCR totalled 60 Vbeta and 13 Jbeta. Data came from immunoSEQ multiplex PCR; TCRdb stores just in-frame clones and leaves some out. The sample lists about 270,000 clones; just over 70% were seen once. Sequencing used PBMCs. Receptors originate from a female donor in good health and CMV-seronegative.

The gene calls are TRBV11-2 and TRBJ2-3; 7 bases map to TRBD2. Germline CDR1 reads SGHAT; CDR2 reads FQNNGV. Trimming at V came to 0 bases and at J to 1 base, leaving 1 base not matched to a gene. The CDR3 is made up of 15 amino acids. The DNA of the CDR3 is TGTGCCAGCAGCTTAGATCGGGGGGGCACAGATACGCAGTATTTT. Encoded protein: CASSLDRGGTDTQYF.

The chain links TRBV29-1 to TRBJ1-1; D gene unclear. V lost 3 bases to trimming and J lost 3 bases, with 5 bases between them. This CDR3 has 11 residues. Germline CDR1 SQVTM, CDR2 ANQGSEA. Here the CDR3 reads CSVERDTEAFF. The CDR3 nucleotides read TGCAGCGTTGAGAGGGACACTGAAGCTTTCTTT.

The chain uses TRBV5-1 and TRBJ2-3; D is uncertain. V gave up 0 bases and J gave up 6 bases, with 8 bases separating them. Germline V gene sequence: CDR1 SGHRS, CDR2 YFSETQ. The CDR3 length is 13 residues. The CDR3 is CASSLGPPDTQYF. In nucleotides, the CDR3 is TGCGCCAGCAGCTTGGGGCCCCCGGATACGCAGTATTTT.

The genes are TRBV19 and TRBJ1-2; the D gene is possibly TRBD1 (6 bases). This CDR3 contains 13 residues. Trimming left V 5 bases short and J 0 bases short, with 7 bases between. Germline V gene lookup returns CDR1 LNHDA and CDR2 SQIVND (reference sequence). CDR3 loop: CASSYRANYGYTF. The CDR3 region has the DNA TGTGCCAGTAGTTACAGGGCTAACTATGGCTACACCTTC.

This chain links TRBV5-5 with TRBJ2-4; D unclear. The CDR3 is 11 amino acids. Per the germline V gene, CDR1 is SGHKS and CDR2 is YYEKEE (reference sequence). The V and J ends lost 2 bases and 13 bases respectively, with 10 bases between them. The CDR3 nucleotides read TGTGCCAGCAGCTTTTTCCTAGAACAGTACTTC. Translating it yields CASSFFLEQYF.